The 14 T cell receptor beta chains below were found in one sample sequenced in a study of shared clonotypes between healthy human individuals. Only in-frame clones appear in the TCRdb table, and some are missing; sequencing was by immunoSEQ multiplex PCR. The sample has roughly 2.6 million clones, roughly 92% seen once. The sequenced sample was naive CD4+ T cells sorted from blood. As for subset: CD45RA+ positively selected. These receptors were collected from a man aged 18 to 29 in good health.

The chain has TRBV6-5 and TRBJ1-2; TRBD1 is a possible D gene (5 bases). The CDR3 is made up of 14 amino acids. Looked up from germline, CDR1 is MNHEY and CDR2 is SVGAGI. V was cut by 6 bases and J by 6 bases, with 17 bases left in between. The chain's CDR3 is CASSQTGSWDGYTF. CDR3 sequence (DNA): TGTGCCAGCAGCCAAACAGGTTCGTGGGATGGCTACACCTTC.

The chain recombines TRBV11-3 with TRBJ1-3; no firm D call. The V gene's germline CDR1 is SGHNT and CDR2 YENEEA. The CDR3 has 15 residues. Trimming pared 0 bases from V and 0 bases from J, leaving 6 bases between. The CDR3 spells CASSLDSFSGNTIYF. The CDR3 DNA sequence: TGTGCCAGCAGCTTAGATTCCTTCTCTGGAAACACCATATATTTT.

The chain links TRBV5-6 to TRBJ2-3, with D unresolved. V shed 4 bases and J shed 7 bases, with 13 bases lying between them. The germline CDR1 and CDR2 sequences are SGHDT and YYEEEE. The CDR3 has 13 residues. CDR3 coding DNA: TGTGCCAGCAGCAGCCCCACAGCCTATACGCAGTATTTT. This gives the protein CASSSPTAYTQYF. The variable domain in full, completed from reference TRBV5-6 and TRBJ2-3, reads DAGVTQSPTHLIKTRGQQVTLRCSPKSGHDTVSWYQQALGQGPQFIFQYYEEEERQRGNFPDRFSGHQFPNYSSELNVNALLLGDSALYLCASSSPTAYTQYFGPGTRLTVL.

The V call is TRBV5-1, the J call TRBJ2-3; a possible D gene is TRBD1 (5 bases). The V gene lost 0 bases and the J gene lost 2 bases, with 7 bases spanning the gap. Germline V gene data show CDR1 as SGHRS and CDR2 as YFSETQ. The CDR3 length is 14 residues. The CDR3 DNA reads as TGCGCCAGCAGCTTGGAACAGGCCACAGATACGCAGTATTTT. Protein sequence: CASSLEQATDTQYF.

This chain joins TRBV5-1 and TRBJ2-3, with 13 bases aligning to TRBD2. The CDR3 has 18 residues. The germline CDR1 and CDR2 sequences are SGHRS and YFSETQ. V gave up 4 bases and J gave up 0 bases; unmatched junction bases: 8. The CDR3 region is CASSRGTSGASSTDTQYF. The CDR3 region has the DNA TGCGCCAGCAGCAGAGGGACTAGCGGGGCCTCTAGCACAGATACGCAGTATTTT.

This clone was detected a few times. The J gene is TRBJ2-7, the V gene TRBV10-1, with unresolved D. This CDR3 is built from 11 residues. The V and J ends lost 5 bases and 7 bases respectively, with 9 bases between them. Germline values: CDR1 WNHNN, CDR2 SYGVQD (reference sequence). The CDR3 region has the DNA TGCGCCAGCAGTCAAGTGGGGGAGCAGTACTTC. Residues: CASSQVGEQYF.

The chain has TRBV2 and TRBJ2-1; D perhaps matches TRBD2 (6 bases). The CDR3 loop spans 17 amino acids. The V gene lost 5 bases and the J gene lost 9 bases, with 26 bases spanning the gap. CDR1 and CDR2 (germline): SNHLY, FYNNEI. The CDR3 is CASSTWLSGLRGIEQFF. The DNA of the CDR3 is TGTGCCAGCAGTACTTGGTTGTCGGGCCTTCGGGGGATTGAGCAGTTCTTC.

The chain couples TRBV30 to TRBJ1-5; weak D call: TRBD1 (6 bases). In germline, CDR1 is GTSNPN, CDR2 SVGIG (reference sequence). The CDR3 has 14 residues. V dropped 5 bases and J dropped 7 bases, with 18 bases sitting between them. The CDR3 region is CAWGSRGGNQPQHF. As DNA, the CDR3 is TGTGCCTGGGGGTCGAGAGGGGGGAACCAGCCCCAGCATTTT.

This chain links TRBV5-1 with TRBJ2-5; TRBD1 or TRBD2 may be the D gene (5 bases each). The V gene's germline CDR1 is SGHRS and CDR2 YFSETQ. The CDR3 loop spans 14 amino acids. Trimming removed 4 bases from V and 4 bases from J, with 14 bases in between. Written as DNA, the CDR3 is TGCGCCAGCAGCGCCGGGACCCAGGGAGAGACCCAGTACTTC. Translation: CASSAGTQGETQYF. Looking up the rest from reference TRBV5-1 and TRBJ2-5 gives the full variable domain: KAGVTQTPRYLIKTRGQQVTLSCSPISGHRSVSWYQQTPGQGLQFLFEYFSETQRNKGNFPGRFSGRQFSNSRSEMNVSTLELGDSALYLCASSAGTQGETQYFGPGTRLLVL.

A note on this clone: Compared with germline, one end of the junction differs, possibly owing to a read error. The V and J genes are TRBV6-5 and TRBJ2-2; D might be TRBD1 (6 bases). From germline, CDR1 is MNHEY and CDR2 SVGAGI. The CDR3 is made up of 14 amino acids. This CDR3 is CASSRGQNAGELFF. CDR3 DNA: TGTGCCAGCAGTCGTGGACAGAACGCCGGGGAGCTGTTTTTT.

V and J are TRBV30 and TRBJ2-7; 7 bases align to TRBD1. Germline V gene lookup returns CDR1 GTSNPN and CDR2 SVGIG (reference sequence). CDR3 size: 14 residues. The V segment lost 1 base and the J segment 3 bases; nucleotides outside the gene matches: 6. This CDR3 reads CAWSGGTAGYEQYF. In DNA, the CDR3 is TGTGCCTGGAGTGGAGGGACAGCTGGCTACGAGCAGTACTTC.

CDR3 loop: CASSVGQGEQYF. The CDR3 coding sequence is TGTGCCAGCAGCGTAGGGCAGGGCGAGCAGTACTTC. This chain uses TRBV9 with TRBJ2-7; perhaps TRBD1 as D (5 bases). V was trimmed by 0 bases and J by 6 bases, leaving 7 bases between them. Germline V gene data show CDR1 as SGDLS and CDR2 as YYNGEE. This CDR3 is 12 amino acids long.

This rearrangement joins TRBV6-1 to TRBJ1-2; D is unclear. Per the germline V gene, CDR1 is MNHNS and CDR2 is SASEGT. V lost 10 bases to trimming and J lost 1 base, with 19 bases between them. The CDR3 has 15 amino acids. The CDR3 DNA is TGTGCCACTTTACCTGATCTGCCGATTAACTATGGCTACACCTTC. Encoded protein: CATLPDLPINYGYTF.

V is TRBV5-6 and J is TRBJ1-5; D uncertain. Trimming removed 1 base from V and 5 bases from J, with 13 bases in between. Germline lookup yields CDR1 SGHDT and CDR2 YYEEEE. The CDR3 has 15 residues. The CDR3 here is CASSLTGSRYQPQHF. The CDR3 bases are TGTGCCAGCAGCTTGACGGGTAGTCGTTATCAGCCCCAGCATTTT.